The present entry profiles one TCR beta chain with its context. There were no patients who had received any treatment before thyroid surgery. The sample originates from a study of metastatic and nonmetastatic thyroid tumors. The wider study: Samples came from malignant and benign thyroid patients, and repertoires were compared across blood and tumor or nodule tissue.

The CDR3 covers 17 residues. The V segment lost 6 bases and the J segment 3 bases; nucleotides outside the gene matches: 14. Germline loops: CDR1 MNHEY, CDR2 SMNVEV (reference sequence). From the PCR reads, TCRdb re-called clones with MiXCR. This sample has about 45,000 clones, with 3.5% to 5% found just once. The source is a female donor with papillary thyroid cancer or a benign thyroid nodule (not recorded which). Some clones in this sample may be carry-over from other donors' samples. The sequencing input was blood. The chain is built from TRBV27 and TRBJ2-1, with 7 bases fitting TRBD1. The CDR3, as DNA: TGTGCCAGCAGCCGCATATGGTTTACAGGGGTCTACAATGAGCAGTTCTTC. Amino acid sequence: CASSRIWFTGVYNEQFF.